Following are 12 T cell receptor beta chains from one sample sequenced in a study of CD8+ T cells in alopecia areata. RNA extraction and reverse transcription yielded cDNA as sequencing template. The protocol was immunoSEQ multiplex PCR, while the TCRdb copy is restricted to in-frame clones and leaves out a portion. The sample has 200,000 to 250,000 clones, less than 45% seen once. Treatment here: oral pan-JAK inhibitor, 5-10 mg twice daily. The starting material was CD4+ T cells sorted from blood, obtained around week 34, from a patient treated with tofacitinib. Receptors were obtained from a human donor with alopecia areata.

This rearrangement joins TRBV7-9 to TRBJ2-1; the match to TRBD2 covers 12 bases. After removal of 4 bases from V and 4 bases from J, the junction contained 2 bases not matched to a gene. The CDR3 totals 15 residues. CDR1 and CDR2 from the germline V gene are SEHNR and FQNEAQ (reference sequence). CDR3 sequence reads: CASSYGTSGYNEQFF. CDR3 DNA: TGTGCCAGCAGCTACGGGACTAGCGGGTACAATGAGCAGTTCTTC. Drawing the rest from reference TRBV7-9 and TRBJ2-1, the complete variable domain is DTGVSQNPRHKITKRGQNVTFRCDPISEHNRLYWYRQTLGQGPEFLTYFQNEAQLEKSRLLSDRFSAERPKGSFSTLEIQRTEQGDSAMYLCASSYGTSGYNEQFFGPGTRLTVL.

This clone was seen a few times. CDR3 protein: CASGGQGWEAFF. CDR3 nucleotides: TGTGCCAGTGGGGGACAGGGCTGGGAAGCTTTCTTT. V usage is TRBV6-1 and J usage is TRBJ1-1, with 9 bases that match TRBD1. CDR3 length: 12 amino acids. Trimming removed 9 bases from V and 8 bases from J; junction bases left unmatched: 7. The germline CDR1 and CDR2 sequences are MNHNS and SASEGT.

This clone was recorded a few times. The V call is TRBV30, the J call TRBJ2-3; weak D call: TRBD1 (6 bases). The length of the CDR3 is 14 residues. Germline V lookup: CDR1 GTSNPN, CDR2 SVGIG (reference sequence). V lost 2 bases and J lost 5, with 14 bases in between. DNA of the CDR3: TGTGCCTGGAGTTGGTCAGGGGTCGGAGATACGCAGTATTTT. Translating gives CAWSWSGVGDTQYF.

This rearrangement joins TRBV19 to TRBJ1-2; D gene ambiguous. Trimming took off 2 bases at V and 6 bases at J, with 13 bases between the two ends. Germline CDR1 is LNHDA and CDR2 is SQIVND (reference sequence). The CDR3 contains 14 residues. The CDR3 DNA is TGTGCCAGTAGTATAAACCAGCCTACGGATGGCTACACCTTC. Encoded protein: CASSINQPTDGYTF.

This rearrangement joins TRBV7-9 to TRBJ2-4; possibly TRBD1 or TRBD2 for D (5 bases each). CDR1 and CDR2 from the germline V gene are SEHNR and FQNEAQ (reference sequence). The CDR3 is 17 residues long. V lost 0 bases and J lost 0, with 12 bases in between. The CDR3, as DNA: TGTGCCAGCAGCTTAGCGATGGGGGTACTAGCCAAAAACATTCAGTACTTC. This translates into CASSLAMGVLAKNIQYF.

The rearrangement joins TRBV2 to TRBJ1-5; D is perhaps TRBD1 (5 bases). Germline lookup yields CDR1 SNHLY and CDR2 FYNNEI. Trimming took off 0 bases at V and 9 bases at J, with 12 bases between the two ends. The CDR3 sequence is 14 residues long. Here the CDR3 DNA reads TGTGCCAGCAGTGAAGCGCAGTCGGGGCCGCCCCAGCATTTT. Residues: CASSEAQSGPPQHF. Complete variable domain (other parts from reference TRBV2 and TRBJ1-5): EPEVTQTPSHQVTQMGQEVILRCVPISNHLYFYWYRQILGQKVEFLVSFYNNEISEKSEIFDDQFSVERPDGSNFTLKIRSTKLEDSAMYFCASSEAQSGPPQHFGDGTRLSIL.

The V call is TRBV20-1, the J call TRBJ2-3; D remains unclear. Trimming removed 1 base from V and 7 bases from J, with 6 bases in between. The CDR3 runs 11 residues. Germline V gene lookup returns CDR1 DFQATT and CDR2 SNEGSKA (reference sequence). The chain's CDR3 is CSARGPNTQYF. The CDR3 DNA reads as TGCAGTGCTAGAGGACCAAATACGCAGTATTTT.

The V call is TRBV30, the J call TRBJ2-5; TRBD2 agrees at 11 bases. Germline CDR1 GTSNPN, CDR2 SVGIG (reference sequence). After removal of 5 bases from V and 5 bases from J, the junction contained 7 bases not matched to a gene. CDR3 length: 14 amino acids. The chain's CDR3 is CAWGRLAGLETQYF. The CDR3 DNA reads as TGTGCCTGGGGTAGACTAGCGGGACTGGAGACCCAGTACTTC.

This chain joins TRBV4-1 and TRBJ1-1; a possible D gene is TRBD1 (5 bases). Trimming cost V 4 bases and J 0 bases, with 15 bases left between them. Germline assignment: CDR1 MGHRA and CDR2 YSYEKL. CDR3 length equals 16 residues. CDR3 in amino acids: CASSRRPGTVNTEAFF. The CDR3, as DNA: TGCGCCAGCAGCCGGAGGCCGGGGACGGTGAACACTGAAGCTTTCTTT.

The CDR3 nucleotides are TGTGCCAGCAGTGCCAGACTAGCGGGGAGTCCAGAGCAGTACTTC. It encodes CASSARLAGSPEQYF. The chain joins TRBV6-1 to TRBJ2-7; 11 bases align to TRBD2. With V trimmed by 4 bases and J by 7 bases, 9 bases remained unmatched. The CDR3 consists of 15 residues. CDR1 and CDR2 (germline): MNHNS, SASEGT.

This clone was picked up a small number of times. This chain links TRBV7-9 with TRBJ2-3; 7 bases match TRBD1. Per germline, CDR1 SEHNR and CDR2 FQNEAQ (reference sequence). The V gene end was trimmed by 0 bases and the J gene end by 4 bases; junction bases not matched to a gene: 4. This CDR3 contains 15 residues. This CDR3 reads CASSLAGGEADTQYF. CDR3 nucleotides: TGTGCCAGCAGCTTAGCAGGGGGCGAGGCAGATACGCAGTATTTT.

With respect to this clone: The sample holds other DNA sequences that translate to the same CDR3. The V and J genes are TRBV6-5 and TRBJ2-7; 9 nucleotides align to TRBD1. The CDR3 spans 14 residues. V lost 0 bases, J lost 3 bases, and 0 bases stayed unmatched. The germline V gene encodes CDR1 MNHEY and CDR2 SVGAGI. The DNA for the CDR3 is TGTGCCAGCAGTTACTCGACAGGGGGCTACGAGCAGTACTTC. Amino acids: CASSYSTGGYEQYF.